This T cell receptor (beta chain) was recovered during a study of cytomegalovirus exposure and HLA in healthy donors. Study conclusions and caveats: High sensitivity and specificity were reportedly achieved when the classifier diagnosed cytomegalovirus status. A previous analysis found most TCR beta V segments productive roughly 87% or roughly 30% of the time.

A few counts support this clone. Its matching antigen is unknown. Primers for the PCR totalled 60 Vbeta and 13 Jbeta. Authors' processing steps: Later, an analysis found around 80 million unique TCR beta chains, and about 10 million of these were shared. Measured with immunoSEQ multiplex PCR; TCRdb has only the in-frame clones, and not every one. V, J and clone size derive from that table, while D and trimming were established from the DNA sequence. The sample yields approximately 67,000 clones, 65% to 70% seen once. When sampled, the donors appeared nominally healthy, though they likely had unrecorded immune exposures. Looked up from germline, CDR1 is LNHDA and CDR2 is SQIVND (reference sequence). The ends lost 4 bases at V and 7 bases at J; junction bases unmatched: 7. The CDR3 sequence is 15 residues long.

Sequenced sample: PBMCs. The chain uses TRBV19 and TRBJ2-2; TRBD1 agrees at 9 bases. The clonotype was recovered from a woman aged 25-40 years in good health and CMV-seronegative. The CDR3 coding sequence is TGTGCCAGTAGTACAGGACAGGGGTTGAGCGGGGAGCTGTTTTTT. Translated: CASSTGQGLSGELFF.